This T cell receptor beta chain was sequenced for a study of shared clonotypes between healthy human individuals. Assay: immunoSEQ multiplex PCR; the TCRdb copy retains only in-frame clones and omits some. Here the sample spans about 2.1 million clones, approximately 94% being singletons. With regard to this clone: Antigen unknown.

Study-level results: Clonotypes that were shared across a few donors made up around 5.5% of naive CD4 clonotypes. Memory subsets generally showed smaller estimated richness than naive subsets did.

The junction had 8 bases not matched to a gene; V was cut back by 7 bases and J by 6 bases. Germline V gives CDR1 MNHEY, CDR2 SMNVEV (reference sequence). The CDR3 sequence is 14 residues long. Terminally differentiated effector memory CD45RA+ cells were excluded by CCR7 positive selection of CD45RO-negative cells. This receptor was obtained from a man between 18 and 29 years old in good health. Some clones in this sample may be carry-over from other donors' samples. The chain links TRBV27 to TRBJ1-4; 7 bases align to TRBD1. The sequencing sample was made of naive CD8+ T cells from PBMCs. Here the CDR3 reads CASTQGGGHEKLFF. CDR3 in DNA: TGTGCCAGCACCCAGGGGGGGGGCCATGAAAAACTGTTTTTT.